Shown below are 25 T cell receptor beta chains from a single sample sequenced in a study of T-cell reconstitution after alpha-beta-depleted transplantation in children. Whole-study results and caveats: Newly made T cells mostly supplied T-cell counts and diversity one year after transplant.

Researchers prepared the TCRbeta library using unique molecular identifiers, the study reports. TCRdb independently ran MiXCR on the PCR reads; one entry per CDR3 protein. The table has about 300,000 distinct CDR3 sequences, over 7% seen once. Their specific antigens are unknown. The material was peripheral blood, obtained 360 days after TCRalphabeta/CD19-depleted stem cell transplant. Every receptor here comes from a female patient aged 2-15 years who had a stem cell transplant for Fanconi anemia, so the T cells may come from the graft donor.

This clonotype has ten or more counts. The J gene is TRBJ2-5, the V gene TRBV12-3 or TRBV12-4; D might be TRBD2 (5 bases). The CDR3 totals 15 residues. V lost 3 bases to trimming and J lost 3 bases, with 14 bases between them. CDR3 nucleotide sequence: TGTGCCAGCAGTTTGGGAGTCTTAGTGAAAGAGACCCAGTACTTC. Its translation is CASSLGVLVKETQYF.

The chain combines TRBV5-1 with TRBJ2-6, with TRBD2 as a possible D gene (6 bases). The CDR3 is made up of 17 amino acids. The V end lost 3 bases, the J end lost 2 bases, and 15 bases lay between the germline ends. Germline V gene sequence: CDR1 SGHRS, CDR2 YFSETQ. CDR3 protein: CASSSGAGTPGANVLTF. The CDR3 DNA reads TGCGCCAGCAGCTCGGGAGCTGGGACCCCTGGGGCCAACGTCCTGACTTTC.

This clonotype showed up many times. J is TRBJ2-6 and V is TRBV27; TRBD1 matches at 9 bases. V was clipped by 6 bases and J by 0 bases; unmatched bases: 6. Per germline, CDR1 MNHEY and CDR2 SMNVEV (reference sequence). The CDR3 has 17 residues. The CDR3 is CASRRDREGSGANVLTF. As DNA, the CDR3 is TGTGCCAGCAGACGGGACAGGGAAGGCTCTGGGGCCAACGTCCTGACTTTC.

This clonotype has at least ten counts. This chain joins TRBV2 and TRBJ1-2; no definite D call. Trimming shortened V by 5 bases and J by 4 bases, and 5 bases separated the two germline ends. The CDR3 length is 11 residues. The V gene's germline CDR1 is SNHLY and CDR2 FYNNEI. Here the CDR3 reads CASSTGYGYTF. In DNA, the CDR3 is TGTGCCAGCAGTACTGGCTATGGCTACACCTTC.

This sequence joins TRBV20-1 and TRBJ1-5; 11 nucleotides agree with TRBD1. Per germline, CDR1 DFQATT and CDR2 SNEGSKA (reference sequence). This CDR3 comprises 15 residues. Trimming took 3 bases from V and 5 from J; bases not matched to a gene: 6. The CDR3 sequence is CSARPGQGAYQPQHF. The CDR3 nucleotides are TGCAGTGCTAGGCCCGGACAGGGGGCTTATCAGCCCCAGCATTTT.

This chain uses TRBV5-5 with TRBJ2-3; D unresolved. The CDR3 contains 13 residues. The germline V gene encodes CDR1 SGHKS and CDR2 YYEKEE (reference sequence). V lost 5 bases, J lost 8 bases, and 15 bases lay in between. In nucleotides, the CDR3 is TGTGCCAGCAGGCTGCCCGCGACCGGTACGCAGTATTTT. It codes for CASRLPATGTQYF.

This clonotype was seen at least ten times. The V and J genes are TRBV4-2 and TRBJ2-3, with TRBD2 identical over 7 bases. Germline V CDR1 and CDR2: LGHNA, YNFKEQ. This CDR3 contains 19 residues. Trimming took 0 bases from V and 8 from J; bases not matched to a gene: 20. The CDR3 nucleotides read TGTGCCAGCAGCCAAGACCCAAGCGGGGCAGTCTGGTACTTCGGTACGCAGTATTTT. This translates into CASSQDPSGAVWYFGTQYF.

In its sample, this clonotype was seen many times. This rearrangement joins TRBV29-1 to TRBJ1-2; 7 bases fit TRBD1. Germline V CDR1 and CDR2: SQVTM, ANQGSEA. Losses at the gene ends were 4 bases for V and 8 bases for J; bases not matched to a gene: 10. The CDR3 covers 13 residues. The CDR3 nucleotides read TGCAGCGTTGTAAGGGGGCCGGGTGAGGGCTACACCTTC. Translating it yields CSVVRGPGEGYTF.

This sequence joins TRBV6-2 or TRBV6-3 and TRBJ1-1; 7 bases line up with TRBD1. Germline V gene lookup returns CDR1 MNHEY and CDR2 SVGEGT. V lost 2 bases and J lost 8; bases outside the gene matches: 2. CDR3 size: 12 residues. The DNA of the CDR3 is TGTGCCAGCAGTTACAGGGACAGCGAAGCTTTCTTT. Protein sequence: CASSYRDSEAFF.

The table lists this clonotype with many counts. This sequence joins TRBV20-1 and TRBJ2-1; 8 bases are a match to TRBD2. The CDR3 contains 10 residues. CDR1 and CDR2 (germline): DFQATT, SNEGSKA (reference sequence). V lost 5 bases, J lost 9 bases, and 0 bases stayed unmatched. The CDR3 region has the DNA TGCAGTGCTGCGGGGGGTGAGCAGTTCTTC. Translated: CSAAGGEQFF.

Many counts were recorded for this clonotype. CDR3 sequence: CASRYTHRDRPHNEQFF. CDR3 DNA sequence: TGTGCCAGCAGATATACACACCGGGACAGACCACACAATGAGCAGTTCTTC. This chain links TRBV5-5 with TRBJ2-1, with 7 bases aligning to TRBD1. Germline V gene sequence: CDR1 SGHKS, CDR2 YYEKEE (reference sequence). This CDR3 spans 17 amino acids. V shed 5 bases, J shed 5 bases, and the junction held 16 bases outside the gene matches. Variable domain in full (rest from reference TRBV5-5 and TRBJ2-1): DAGVTQSPTHLIKTRGQQVTLRCSPISGHKSVSWYQQVLGQGPQFIFQYYEKEERGRGNFPDRFSARQFPNYSSELNVNALLLGDSALYLCASRYTHRDRPHNEQFFGPGTRLTVL.

In regard to this clonotype: A read error is possible here, since a much larger clone lies one base away. This chain links TRBV29-1 with TRBJ2-1; TRBD2 agrees at 7 bases. The CDR3 is made up of 14 amino acids. Germline V gene lookup returns CDR1 SQVTM and CDR2 ANQGSEA. Trimming cost V 1 base and J 5 bases; bases outside gene matches: 5. The CDR3 protein is CSVEVPAGDNEQFF. The CDR3 nucleotides read TGCAGCGTTGAAGTGCCTGCGGGAGACAATGAGCAGTTCTTC.

The chain carries TRBV12-3 or TRBV12-4 and TRBJ2-2, with 10 positions matching TRBD2. After removal of 3 bases from V and 2 bases from J, the junction contained 9 bases not matched to a gene. This CDR3 is 18 amino acids long. CDR3 amino acids: CASSFPETSGLNTGELFF. As DNA, the CDR3 is TGTGCCAGCAGTTTCCCAGAGACTAGCGGGCTAAACACCGGGGAGCTGTTTTTT.

There are a few counts of this clonotype. The chain links TRBV14 to TRBJ1-1; D remains unclear. The V and J ends lost 4 bases and 1 base respectively, with 10 bases between them. This CDR3 comprises 14 residues. CDR1 and CDR2 (germline): SGHDN, FVKESK. The CDR3 loop is CASSPLSSNTEAFF. CDR3 DNA: TGTGCCAGCAGCCCGCTATCGTCGAACACTGAAGCTTTCTTT.

This clonotype was seen repeatedly, ten times or more. The chain employs TRBV10-2 and TRBJ2-7, with 7 bases fitting TRBD1. The CDR3 extends over 15 amino acids. The V and J ends lost 1 base and 3 bases, in that order; junction bases with no gene match: 6. The germline V gene has CDR1 WSHSY and CDR2 SAAADI. The CDR3 nucleotides are TGCGCCAGCAGTGAGTTGCCACAGGGGATCTACGAGCAGTACGTC. Amino acid sequence: CASSELPQGIYEQYV.

The CDR3 DNA sequence: TGTGCCAGCAGCTCATGGGGGGGGTTGGGTAACGCTGAAGCTTTCTTT. Translating gives CASSSWGGLGNAEAFF. V gene TRBV7-9 combines with J gene TRBJ1-1, with a tentative D call TRBD1 (5 bases). The V end lost 4 bases, the J end lost 6 bases, and 21 bases lay between the germline ends. CDR1 is SEHNR and CDR2 is FQNEAQ in the germline V gene (reference sequence). The CDR3 has 16 amino acids.

The V and J genes are TRBV20-1 and TRBJ1-1, with D uncertain. The germline CDR1 and CDR2 sequences are DFQATT and SNEGSKA (reference sequence). The V gene lost 1 base and the J gene lost 7 bases, with 4 bases spanning the gap. The CDR3 extends over 10 amino acids. CDR3 DNA sequence: TGCAGTGCTAGAGGGCATGAAGCTTTCTTT. Translation: CSARGHEAFF.

This clonotype showed up many times. This chain links TRBV2 with TRBJ2-5; 7 bases match TRBD1. Germline trimming cut 9 bases from V and 1 base from J; bases unmatched to any gene: 5. This CDR3 spans 13 amino acids. Per germline, CDR1 SNHLY and CDR2 FYNNEI. The CDR3 reads CASGWTGQETQYF. CDR3 bases: TGTGCCAGTGGTTGGACAGGCCAAGAGACCCAGTACTTC.

This clonotype came up many times. The chain carries TRBV3-1 and TRBJ2-1; TRBD2 matches at 9 bases. The CDR3 runs to 14 residues. Germline lookup yields CDR1 LGHDT and CDR2 YNNKEL (reference sequence). V was pared by 4 bases and J by 6 bases, with 4 bases of the junction left unmatched. DNA of the CDR3: TGTGCCAGCAGCCCCCGACTAGCGGTCAATGAGCAGTTCTTC. This sequence encodes CASSPRLAVNEQFF.

This clonotype was recorded many times. V and J are TRBV5-1 and TRBJ1-1; 7 bases agree with TRBD1. The CDR3 spans 17 residues. CDR1 and CDR2 from the germline V gene are SGHRS and YFSETQ. Trimming removed 5 bases from V and 3 bases from J; junction bases left unmatched: 16. CDR3 bases: TGCGCCAGCAGTCCGGGACAGCATAACCTCGGGGACACTGAAGCTTTCTTT. This translates into CASSPGQHNLGDTEAFF.

This clonotype has more than one count but fewer than ten. This CDR3 is CASSRRRAPTIEQYV. Here the CDR3 DNA reads TGTGCCAGCAGTCGCCGGCGGGCTCCAACGATCGAGCAGTACGTC. V usage is TRBV25-1 and J usage is TRBJ2-7; tentatively, D is TRBD2 (5 bases). Germline CDR1 reads MGHDK; CDR2 reads SYGVNS. The CDR3 runs to 15 residues. V lost 5 bases, J lost 6 bases, and 20 bases lay in between.

The rearrangement links TRBV12-3 or TRBV12-4 to TRBJ2-2; 11 nucleotides agree with TRBD2. V gave up 7 bases and J gave up 5 bases; unmatched junction bases: 6. The CDR3 contains 15 residues. CDR3 in amino acids: CASTPLAGVTGELFF. As DNA, the CDR3 is TGTGCCAGCACCCCACTAGCGGGGGTGACCGGGGAGCTGTTTTTT.

Only a few counts were recorded for this clonotype. V gene TRBV20-1 combines with J gene TRBJ2-2, with D possibly matching TRBD2 (6 bases). Germline CDR1 and CDR2: DFQATT and SNEGSKA (reference sequence). There are 14 residues in the CDR3. V lost 3 bases and J 1 base, leaving 9 bases between the germline ends. CDR3 sequence reads: CSARVGGNTGELFF. The CDR3 DNA sequence: TGCAGTGCTAGGGTCGGGGGGAACACCGGGGAGCTGTTTTTT.

This clonotype showed up just a few times. J is TRBJ2-7 and V is TRBV12-3 or TRBV12-4, with 10 bases aligning to TRBD2. The CDR3 loop spans 14 amino acids. The V gene end was trimmed by 6 bases and the J gene end by 1 base; junction bases not matched to a gene: 3. The CDR3 bases are TGTGCCAGCAGGCAGCGGGAGGGGTCCTACGAGCAGTACTTC. It encodes CASRQREGSYEQYF.

Many counts were recorded for this clonotype. V is TRBV10-3 and J is TRBJ2-7; D is unclear. The V gene lost 6 bases and the J gene lost 2 bases, with 8 bases spanning the gap. Germline V gene sequence: CDR1 ENHRY, CDR2 SYGVKD. CDR3 length: 12 amino acids. CDR3 DNA: TGTGCCATCAGGGACCCCACCTACGAGCAGTACTTC. Its translation is CAIRDPTYEQYF.